The T cell receptor (beta chain) under discussion was sequenced for a study of T cells after yellow fever vaccination. Background on the study: Fractions of limited cellularity were prepared by means of SMART-Seq v4 Ultra Low Input.

A single record per CDR3 protein comes from TCRdb applying MiXCR to the 5' RACE reads. The sample has some 550,000 distinct CDR3 sequences, less than 20% seen once; the top ten hold more than 13%. This clonotype has only a few counts. Its antigen is unknown. One junction end does not reproduce the germline sequence, and a read error may be involved. Study-level findings and limits: Subsequent booster samples again held most clones from primary vaccination (96% CD4, 85% to 90% CD8). A secondary response was less intense yet reached its peak sooner, at day 5 versus 15.

The sample in question was PBMCs, obtained 15 days after the yellow fever booster vaccination. The receptor comes from a man aged 25 to 45 who received the YFV17D yellow fever vaccine.

The CDR3 sequence is CASSPEGGATFAF. DNA for the CDR3: TGTGCCAGCAGCCCCGAAGGGGGAGCCACTTTCGCCTTC. The V gene is TRBV7-2, the J gene TRBJ1-2; possible D gene TRBD1, 6 bases. CDR3 length: 13 residues. CDR1 SGHTA and CDR2 FQGNSA come from the germline V gene. Variable domain in full (rest from reference TRBV7-2 and TRBJ1-2): GAGVSQSPSNKVTEKGKDVELRCDPISGHTALYWYRQSLGQGLEFLIYFQGNSAPDKSGLPSDRFSAERTGGSVSTLTIQRTQQEDSAVYLCASSPEGGATFAFGSGTRLTVV.